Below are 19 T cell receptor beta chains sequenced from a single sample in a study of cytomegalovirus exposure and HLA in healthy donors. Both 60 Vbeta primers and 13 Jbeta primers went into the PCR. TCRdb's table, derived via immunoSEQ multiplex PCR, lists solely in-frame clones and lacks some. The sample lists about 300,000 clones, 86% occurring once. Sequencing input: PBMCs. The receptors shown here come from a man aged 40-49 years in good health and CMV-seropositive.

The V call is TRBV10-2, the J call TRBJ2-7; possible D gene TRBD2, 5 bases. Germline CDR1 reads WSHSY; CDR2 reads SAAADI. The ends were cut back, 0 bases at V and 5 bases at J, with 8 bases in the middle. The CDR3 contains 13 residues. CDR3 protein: CASSESRVHEQYF. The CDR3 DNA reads TGCGCCAGCAGTGAGTCGAGGGTCCACGAGCAGTACTTC.

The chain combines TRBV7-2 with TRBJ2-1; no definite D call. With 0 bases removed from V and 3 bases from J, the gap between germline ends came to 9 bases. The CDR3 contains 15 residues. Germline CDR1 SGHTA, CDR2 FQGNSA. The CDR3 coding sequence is TGTGCCAGCAGCTTAGCGTATGGGCTCTACAATGAGCAGTTCTTC. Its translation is CASSLAYGLYNEQFF.

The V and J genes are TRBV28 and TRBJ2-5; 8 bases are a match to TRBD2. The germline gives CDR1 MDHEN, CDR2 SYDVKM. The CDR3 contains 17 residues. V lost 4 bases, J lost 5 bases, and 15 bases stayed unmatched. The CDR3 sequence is CASSSVAGGGRQETQYF. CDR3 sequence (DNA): TGTGCCAGCAGTTCGGTTGCGGGGGGCGGTAGACAGGAGACCCAGTACTTC. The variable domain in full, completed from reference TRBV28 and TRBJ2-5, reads DVKVTQSSRYLVKRTGEKVFLECVQDMDHENMFWYRQDPGLGLRLIYFSYDVKMKEKGDIPEGYSVSREKKERFSLILESASTNQTSMYLCASSSVAGGGRQETQYFGPGTRLLVL.

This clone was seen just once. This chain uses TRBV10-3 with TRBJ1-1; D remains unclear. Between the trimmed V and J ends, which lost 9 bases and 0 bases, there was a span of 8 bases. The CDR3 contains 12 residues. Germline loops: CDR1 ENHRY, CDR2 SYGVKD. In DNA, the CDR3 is TGTGCCATGGGGAGTATGAACACTGAAGCTTTCTTT. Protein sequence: CAMGSMNTEAFF.

The CDR3 region has the DNA TGTGCCAGCAGTACTTACTCCGGGGGGAACAGGAACACTGAAGCTTTCTTT. Protein: CASSTYSGGNRNTEAFF. The V call is TRBV25-1, the J call TRBJ1-1; possible D gene TRBD1, 5 bases. V was shortened by 5 bases and J by 1 base, with 20 bases between the two germline ends. The CDR3 is 17 residues long. CDR1 is MGHDK and CDR2 is SYGVNS in the germline V gene.

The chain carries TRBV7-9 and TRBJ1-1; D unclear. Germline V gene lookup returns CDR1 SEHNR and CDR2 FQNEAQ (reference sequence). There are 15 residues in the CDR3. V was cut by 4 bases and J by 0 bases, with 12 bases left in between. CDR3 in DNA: TGTGCCAGCAGCTCCGGGGTAGGGTTGAACACTGAAGCTTTCTTT. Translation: CASSSGVGLNTEAFF.

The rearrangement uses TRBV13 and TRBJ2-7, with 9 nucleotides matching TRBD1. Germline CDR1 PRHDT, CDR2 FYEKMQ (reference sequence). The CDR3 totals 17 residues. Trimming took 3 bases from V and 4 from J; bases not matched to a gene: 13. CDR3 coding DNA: TGTGCCAGCAGCTTCTTAGGTGGACAGGGGAGGTTGTACGAGCAGTACTTC. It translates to CASSFLGGQGRLYEQYF.

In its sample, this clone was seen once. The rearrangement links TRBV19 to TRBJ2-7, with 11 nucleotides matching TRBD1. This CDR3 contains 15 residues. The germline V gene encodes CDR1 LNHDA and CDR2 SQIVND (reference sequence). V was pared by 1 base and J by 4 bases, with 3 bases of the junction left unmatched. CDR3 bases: TGTGCCAGTAGTATAGGGACAGGGGGCATGTACGAGCAGTACTTC. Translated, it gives CASSIGTGGMYEQYF.

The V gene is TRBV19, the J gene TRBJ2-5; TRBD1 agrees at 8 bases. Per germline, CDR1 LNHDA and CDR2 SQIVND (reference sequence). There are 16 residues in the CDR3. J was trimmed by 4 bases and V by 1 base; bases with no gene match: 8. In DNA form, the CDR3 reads TGTGCCAGTAGTATAGGGGCCGGACAGGGACGAGAGACCCAGTACTTC. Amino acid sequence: CASSIGAGQGRETQYF.

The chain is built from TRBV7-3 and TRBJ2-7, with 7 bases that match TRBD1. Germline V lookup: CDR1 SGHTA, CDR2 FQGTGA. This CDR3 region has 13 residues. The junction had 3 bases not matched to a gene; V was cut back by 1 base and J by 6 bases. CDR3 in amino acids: CASSLSGQVEQYF. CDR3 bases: TGTGCCAGCAGCTTAAGTGGACAGGTCGAGCAGTACTTC.

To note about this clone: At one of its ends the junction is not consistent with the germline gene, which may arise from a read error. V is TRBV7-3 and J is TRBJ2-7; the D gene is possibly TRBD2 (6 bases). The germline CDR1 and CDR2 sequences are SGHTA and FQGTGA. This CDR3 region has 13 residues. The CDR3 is CASSPHPGLRPDF. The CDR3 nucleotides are TGTGCCAGCAGCCCCCACCCGGGACTCCGCCCTGACTTC.

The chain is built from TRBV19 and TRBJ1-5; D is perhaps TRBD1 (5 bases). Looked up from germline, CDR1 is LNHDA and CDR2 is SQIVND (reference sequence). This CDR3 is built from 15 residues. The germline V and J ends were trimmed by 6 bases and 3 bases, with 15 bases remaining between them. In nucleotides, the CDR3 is TGTGCCAGTAGCCCCGGGGGACGAAACAATCAGCCCCAGCATTTT. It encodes CASSPGGRNNQPQHF. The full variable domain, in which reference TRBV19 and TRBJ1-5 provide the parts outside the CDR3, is DGGITQSPKYLFRKEGQNVTLSCEQNLNHDAMYWYRQDPGQGLRLIYYSQIVNDFQKGDIAEGYSVSREKKESFPLTVTSAQKNPTAFYLCASSPGGRNNQPQHFGDGTRLSIL.

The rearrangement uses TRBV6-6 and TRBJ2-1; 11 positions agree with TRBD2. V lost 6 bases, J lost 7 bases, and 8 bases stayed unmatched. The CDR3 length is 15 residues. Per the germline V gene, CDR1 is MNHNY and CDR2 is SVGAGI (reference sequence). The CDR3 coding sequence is TGTGCCAGCAGGACAACTAGCGGGAGAGTAAATGAGCAGTTCTTC. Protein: CASRTTSGRVNEQFF.

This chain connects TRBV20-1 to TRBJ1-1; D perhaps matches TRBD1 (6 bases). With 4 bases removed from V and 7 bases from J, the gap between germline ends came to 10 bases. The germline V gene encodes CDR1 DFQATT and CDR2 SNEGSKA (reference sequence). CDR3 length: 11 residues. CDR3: CSANRAIEAFF. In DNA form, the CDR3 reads TGCAGTGCTAACAGGGCTATTGAAGCTTTCTTT.

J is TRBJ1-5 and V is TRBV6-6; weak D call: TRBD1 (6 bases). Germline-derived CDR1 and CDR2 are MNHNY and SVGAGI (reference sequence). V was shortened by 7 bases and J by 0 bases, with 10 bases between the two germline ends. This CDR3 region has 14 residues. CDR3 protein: CASMGHYSNQPQHF. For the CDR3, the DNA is TGTGCCAGCATGGGACATTATAGCAATCAGCCCCAGCATTTT.

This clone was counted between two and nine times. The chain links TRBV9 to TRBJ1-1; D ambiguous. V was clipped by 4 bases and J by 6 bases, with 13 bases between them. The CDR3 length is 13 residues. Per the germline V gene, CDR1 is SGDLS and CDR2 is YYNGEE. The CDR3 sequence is CASSPSLLPEAFF. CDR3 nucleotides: TGTGCCAGCAGCCCCTCCCTACTCCCTGAAGCTTTCTTT.

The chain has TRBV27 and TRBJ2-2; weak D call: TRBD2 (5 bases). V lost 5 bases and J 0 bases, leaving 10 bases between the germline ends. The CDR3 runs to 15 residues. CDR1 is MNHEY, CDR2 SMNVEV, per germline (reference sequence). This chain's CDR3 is CASSKDFSNTGELFF. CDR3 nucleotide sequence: TGTGCCAGCAGTAAGGACTTCTCGAACACCGGGGAGCTGTTTTTT.

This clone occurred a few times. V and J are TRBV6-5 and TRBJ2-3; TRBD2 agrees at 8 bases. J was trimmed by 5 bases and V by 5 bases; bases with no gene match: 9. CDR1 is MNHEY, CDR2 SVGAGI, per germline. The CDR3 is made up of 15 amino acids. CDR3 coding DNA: TGTGCCAGCAGTCCGGGACTAGTGCGGATAGATACGCAGTATTTT. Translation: CASSPGLVRIDTQYF.

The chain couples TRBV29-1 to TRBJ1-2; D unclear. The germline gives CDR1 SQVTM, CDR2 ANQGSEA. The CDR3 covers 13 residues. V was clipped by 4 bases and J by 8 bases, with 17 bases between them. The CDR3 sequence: CSVATAFLRGYTF. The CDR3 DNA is TGCAGCGTTGCAACCGCTTTCCTGAGGGGCTACACCTTC.